These 15 T cell receptor beta chains were sequenced from one sample in a study of blood T cell repertoires in COVID-19. Generated by immunoSEQ multiplex PCR, the TCRdb table keeps only in-frame clones and is missing some. The sample yields 250,000 to 350,000 clones, about 84% seen once. Sequencing was done on a sample of peripheral blood. These receptors all come from a woman in her 50s with acute or convalescent COVID-19.

This sequence joins TRBV27 and TRBJ1-1, with 9 bases matching TRBD1. The CDR3 is 15 residues long. CDR1 is MNHEY, CDR2 SMNVEV, per germline (reference sequence). The trim removed 6 bases at V and 0 bases at J, leaving 5 bases unmatched. The CDR3 loop is CASSTDRGMNTEAFF. The CDR3 DNA sequence: TGTGCCAGCAGCACAGACAGGGGGATGAACACTGAAGCTTTCTTT.

Points on this clone: The junction shows a germline mismatch at one end, possibly a read error. The rearrangement joins TRBV7-2 to TRBJ2-7, with 11 bases lining up with TRBD2. Germline loops: CDR1 SGHTA, CDR2 FQGNSA. The CDR3 has 16 amino acids. The CDR3 bases are TGTGCCAGCAGCCCCACGATGACTAGCGGGACCGTCGATAAGAGCTTC. Its translation is CASSPTMTSGTVDKSF.

The chain joins TRBV7-9 to TRBJ2-1; no definite D call. The ends were cut back, 5 bases at V and 5 bases at J, with 16 bases in the middle. Germline CDR1 is SEHNR and CDR2 is FQNEAQ (reference sequence). The CDR3 covers 15 residues. The CDR3 coding sequence is TGTGCCAGCAGCCCCAAGGTCAGGATAAACAATGAGCAGTTCTTC. This encodes CASSPKVRINNEQFF.

This chain links TRBV6-1 with TRBJ1-1; possible D gene TRBD1, 6 bases. In germline, CDR1 is MNHNS, CDR2 SASEGT. Trimming took off 3 bases at V and 0 bases at J, with 11 bases between the two ends. The CDR3 consists of 15 residues. The CDR3 spells CASSDKGGVNTEAFF. DNA of the CDR3: TGTGCCAGCAGTGACAAGGGGGGGGTGAACACTGAAGCTTTCTTT.

This clone appeared once. CDR3 protein: CASSPPGQSINYGYTF. For the CDR3, the DNA is TGTGCCAGCTCCCCCCCGGGACAGAGCATTAACTATGGCTACACCTTC. This chain links TRBV18 with TRBJ1-2, with 7 bases fitting TRBD1. This CDR3 region has 16 residues. V dropped 6 bases and J dropped 1; count of bases not matched to a gene: 11. Germline V lookup: CDR1 KGHSH, CDR2 LQKENI.

The table lists this clone with a count of one. J is TRBJ1-5 and V is TRBV6-5; 8 positions match TRBD1. With V trimmed by 10 bases and J by 4 bases, 6 bases remained unmatched. Germline values: CDR1 MNHEY, CDR2 SVGAGI. This CDR3 is 13 amino acids long. This CDR3 is CAIRDRQNQPQHF. DNA for the CDR3: TGTGCCATCAGGGACAGGCAAAATCAGCCCCAGCATTTT.

V is TRBV7-6 and J is TRBJ1-2, with D possibly matching TRBD1 (5 bases). V was cut by 1 base and J by 1 base, with 10 bases left in between. The CDR3 runs to 15 residues. Germline CDR1 reads SGHVS; CDR2 reads FNYEAQ. CDR3 DNA: TGTGCCAGCAGCTTAGTGGTGACAGATAACTATGGCTACACCTTC. It encodes CASSLVVTDNYGYTF. The full variable domain, completed using reference TRBV7-6 and TRBJ1-2, is GAGVSQSPRYKVTKRGQDVALRCDPISGHVSLYWYRQALGQGPEFLTYFNYEAQQDKSGLPNDRFSAERPEGSISTLTIQRTEQRDSAMYRCASSLVVTDNYGYTFGSGTRLTVV.

V gene TRBV7-2 combines with J gene TRBJ2-1, with 11 bases lining up with TRBD2. CDR3 length equals 15 residues. Germline CDR1 reads SGHTA; CDR2 reads FQGNSA. The trim removed 2 bases at V and 6 bases at J, leaving 3 bases unmatched. The CDR3, as DNA: TGTGCCAGCAGCTTAACTAGCGGGAGTCGCAATGAGCAGTTCTTC. It yields the protein CASSLTSGSRNEQFF. Full variable domain (remainder filled in from reference TRBV7-2 and TRBJ2-1): GAGVSQSPSNKVTEKGKDVELRCDPISGHTALYWYRQSLGQGLEFLIYFQGNSAPDKSGLPSDRFSAERTGGSVSTLTIQRTQQEDSAVYLCASSLTSGSRNEQFFGPGTRLTVL.

The rearrangement links TRBV27 to TRBJ1-4, with 9 bases aligning to TRBD1. The CDR3 runs 15 residues. With 5 bases clipped from V and 7 bases from J, the junction kept 8 bases outside the gene matches. Germline CDR1 reads MNHEY; CDR2 reads SMNVEV (reference sequence). In DNA, the CDR3 is TGTGCCAGCAGTCCCCGACAGGGGGAAAGTGAAAAACTGTTTTTT. Translating gives CASSPRQGESEKLFF.

This clone has just a few counts. The chain is built from TRBV28 and TRBJ1-1, with TRBD1 matching 9 bases. CDR1 and CDR2 (germline): MDHEN, SYDVKM. This CDR3 comprises 13 residues. V was pared by 7 bases and J by 8 bases, with 8 bases of the junction left unmatched. As DNA, the CDR3 is TGTGCCAGCATCGGGACAGGGACCGTCGAAGCTTTCTTT. Translated: CASIGTGTVEAFF.

The chain is built from TRBV24-1 and TRBJ2-1; TRBD2 matches 10 bases. The CDR3 loop spans 16 amino acids. The germline V gene has CDR1 KGHDR and CDR2 SFDVKD. The V and J ends lost 2 bases and 9 bases, in that order; junction bases with no gene match: 9. CDR3 DNA sequence: TGTGCCACCAGTGATTATACTAGCGGGATGGTTGGTGAGCAGTTCTTC. This translates into CATSDYTSGMVGEQFF.

The chain employs TRBV6-2 or TRBV6-3 and TRBJ2-2; no clear D. Trimming took 0 bases from V and 7 from J, leaving 6 bases between them. The CDR3 has 13 amino acids. Germline V gene lookup returns CDR1 MNHEY and CDR2 SVGEGT. The CDR3 DNA sequence: TGTGCCAGCAGTTACTCGCTCGGCGGGGAGCTGTTTTTT. Amino acid sequence: CASSYSLGGELFF.

The chain employs TRBV18 and TRBJ1-2; 9 bases fit TRBD1. CDR1 KGHSH and CDR2 LQKENI come from the germline V gene. CDR3 length: 14 amino acids. The V and J ends lost 5 bases and 5 bases, in that order; junction bases with no gene match: 6. The CDR3 nucleotides are TGTGCCAGCTCATTCTCCGGGACAGGGTATGGCTACACCTTC. Translation: CASSFSGTGYGYTF.

The table lists this clone with a count of one. The V and J genes are TRBV4-2 and TRBJ2-5; TRBD1 agrees at 7 bases. The germline CDR1 and CDR2 sequences are LGHNA and YNFKEQ. V lost 1 base and J lost 3; bases outside the gene matches: 2. CDR3 length equals 14 residues. The CDR3 spells CASSQGQGEETQYF. The CDR3 DNA is TGTGCCAGCAGCCAAGGACAGGGCGAAGAGACCCAGTACTTC.

The chain couples TRBV29-1 to TRBJ1-2; the D is unclear. The CDR3 runs 10 residues. With 4 bases removed from V and 6 bases from J, the gap between germline ends came to 6 bases. CDR1 and CDR2 from the germline V gene are SQVTM and ANQGSEA. CDR3 sequence (DNA): TGCAGCGTTGTGGCAGATGGCTACACCTTC. This codes for CSVVADGYTF.